Listed here are 2 T cell receptor beta chains from one sample, sequenced in a study of T cells in Graves' hyperthyroidism and ophthalmopathy. RNA transcripts served as the template for amplifying TCR beta CDR3 regions. The TCR CDR3 first-round RT-PCR relied on the HTBI primer set. MiXCR, applied by TCRdb to the multiplex PCR reads, yields one record per CDR3 protein. The sample includes around 690,000 distinct CDR3 sequences, 15% to 20% seen only once; the top ten take around a sixth. The sequencing input was blood. The receptor set was obtained from a man aged 45-60 years with Graves' hyperthyroidism.

This sequence joins TRBV5-1 and TRBJ2-7, with D tentatively TRBD1 or TRBD2 (6 bases each). Germline loops: CDR1 SGHRS, CDR2 YFSETQ. The CDR3 runs 12 residues. Trimming left V 5 bases short and J 6 bases short, with 12 bases between. CDR3 DNA: TGCGCCAGCAGACTAGGAGGGGGCGAGCAGTACTTC. Translating it yields CASRLGGGEQYF. The entire variable domain, with the rest obtained from reference TRBV5-1 and TRBJ2-7, is as follows: KAGVTQTPRYLIKTRGQQVTLSCSPISGHRSVSWYQQTPGQGLQFLFEYFSETQRNKGNFPGRFSGRQFSNSRSEMNVSTLELGDSALYLCASRLGGGEQYFGPGTRLTVT.

V gene TRBV18 combines with J gene TRBJ1-3; unclear D gene. The CDR3 is 16 amino acids. The V end lost 1 base, the J end lost 4 bases, and 14 bases lay between the germline ends. Looked up from germline, CDR1 is KGHSH and CDR2 is LQKENI. In DNA form, the CDR3 reads TGTGCCAGCTCACCACTACCCGCTCGCGACGGAAACACCATATATTTT. Its protein is CASSPLPARDGNTIYF.